Relative to its sample, the clone carrying this T cell receptor beta chain is medium-sized. Its specificity is unknown. This entry comes from a study of identical twins. Template switching added a universal primer site, and cDNA bore unique molecular identifiers. TCRdb re-called the 5' RACE reads with MiXCR, one entry per CDR3 protein. The sample yields 200,000 to 300,000 distinct CDR3 sequences, 8% to 11% seen once. General study results and limits: There was more out-of-frame TCR alpha sharing in monozygotic twins than models estimated.

Germline lookup yields CDR1 SEHNR and CDR2 FQNEAQ (reference sequence). This CDR3 has 13 residues. V was trimmed by 5 bases and J by 0 bases, leaving 8 bases between them. Healthy Caucasians were all of the donors. The receptor was derived from a man between 50 and 59 years old in good health. The sequencing sample was made of memory T cells sorted from blood. V usage is TRBV7-9 and J usage is TRBJ2-7; a weak D match, TRBD1 (6 bases). Written as DNA, the CDR3 is TGTGCCAGCAGCACAGGGATCTCCTACGAGCAGTACTTC. This encodes CASSTGISYEQYF. Looking up the rest from reference TRBV7-9 and TRBJ2-7 gives the full variable domain: DTGVSQNPRHKITKRGQNVTFRCDPISEHNRLYWYRQTLGQGPEFLTYFQNEAQLEKSRLLSDRFSAERPKGSFSTLEIQRTEQGDSAMYLCASSTGISYEQYFGPGTRLTVT.